What follows is one T cell receptor (beta chain) and its context. The antigen is not known. Germline CDR1 is SGHTA and CDR2 is FQGNSA. The V gene end was trimmed by 6 bases and the J gene end by 4 bases; junction bases not matched to a gene: 8. This CDR3 is 15 amino acids long. This sample was taken from a study of T cell responses to AZD1222 COVID-19 vaccine. As for the study in general: Second-dose recipients at about 4 or about 12 weeks were treated as one pooled group.

This table comes from immunoSEQ multiplex PCR, and its TCRdb copy is limited to in-frame clones, with some not included. The sample contains more than 100,000 clones, roughly 90% of which appear only once. Findings of the study overall: Donors in the cohort were predominantly white British and more often female, and clonal diversity was possibly underestimated. Two AZD1222 doses significantly raised spike-specific TCR breadth and depth over controls.

The V gene is TRBV7-2, the J gene TRBJ1-2; 10 bases map to TRBD1. This specimen was peripheral blood, taken on day 0 of AZD1222 vaccination. This TCR was recovered from an adult in good health. CDR3 nucleotide sequence: TGTGCCAGCAGTTTCGATTGGACAGGGGGCTATGGCTACACCTTC. Protein sequence: CASSFDWTGGYGYTF.